These 21 T cell receptor beta chains were sequenced from one sample in a study of blood T cell repertoires in COVID-19. Libraries were prepared by immunoSEQ multiplex PCR; TCRdb keeps only in-frame clonotypes and omits some of them. Among about 17,000 clones listed, about 92% were seen once. Input material: peripheral blood. The receptors come from a human donor in a cohort sampled during active COVID-19.

The V gene is TRBV4-2, the J gene TRBJ2-3; TRBD2 is a possible D gene (6 bases). Trimming removed 1 base from V and 5 bases from J, with 13 bases in between. The CDR3 is 15 amino acids. Germline lookup yields CDR1 LGHNA and CDR2 YNFKEQ. CDR3 region: CASSQASNGGDTQYF. CDR3 nucleotides: TGTGCCAGCAGCCAAGCCTCAAACGGGGGAGATACGCAGTATTTT.

The chain couples TRBV7-6 to TRBJ2-2; a possible D gene is TRBD2 (6 bases). CDR3 length: 17 amino acids. Germline CDR1 SGHVS, CDR2 FNYEAQ. V lost 7 bases to trimming and J lost 6 bases, with 24 bases between them. The chain's CDR3 is CASTLEVGVGEAGELFF. For the CDR3, the DNA is TGTGCCAGCACCCTAGAAGTGGGGGTAGGGGAGGCCGGGGAGCTGTTTTTT.

This chain links TRBV20-1 with TRBJ2-3; unclear D gene. The length of the CDR3 is 12 residues. The V end was cut by 3 bases, the J end by 2 bases, with 6 bases between. Germline CDR1 is DFQATT and CDR2 is SNEGSKA (reference sequence). The CDR3 nucleotides are TGCAGTGCTAGTCAGGTCACAGATACGCAGTATTTT. This sequence encodes CSASQVTDTQYF.

The chain recombines TRBV10-3 with TRBJ2-3; 9 nucleotides line up with TRBD1. The germline CDR1 and CDR2 sequences are ENHRY and SYGVKD. This CDR3 is built from 15 residues. After removal of 4 bases from V and 5 bases from J, the junction contained 7 bases not matched to a gene. The CDR3 bases are TGTGCCATCAGTGTACAGGGGACAGGGAGAGATACGCAGTATTTT. Residues: CAISVQGTGRDTQYF.

V gene TRBV2 combines with J gene TRBJ1-6, with 7 bases fitting TRBD1. After removal of 8 bases from V and 6 bases from J, the junction contained 13 bases not matched to a gene. Germline-derived CDR1 and CDR2 are SNHLY and FYNNEI. The CDR3 totals 16 residues. CDR3 sequence: CASHNLRTGFNSPLHF. CDR3 coding DNA: TGTGCCAGCCACAACCTAAGGACAGGCTTTAATTCACCCCTCCACTTT.

The gene calls are TRBV2 and TRBJ1-1; D is possibly TRBD1 (6 bases). This CDR3 is built from 15 residues. Germline loops: CDR1 SNHLY, CDR2 FYNNEI. Trimming removed 8 bases from V and 6 bases from J, with 22 bases in between. CDR3 sequence: CASGKSRGLAAEAFF. The CDR3 coding sequence is TGTGCCAGCGGTAAATCCAGGGGCTTAGCAGCTGAAGCTTTCTTT.

V is TRBV11-3 and J is TRBJ2-1; 8 bases line up with TRBD2. V shed 0 bases, J shed 6 bases, and the junction held 13 bases outside the gene matches. This CDR3 has 18 amino acids. Germline-derived CDR1 and CDR2 are SGHNT and YENEEA. CDR3 DNA: TGTGCCAGCAGCTTAGATTGGTCGGCGGGAGGCCCCCCCAATGAGCAGTTCTTC. It specifies CASSLDWSAGGPPNEQFF.

The V call is TRBV6-4, the J call TRBJ2-7, with 7 positions matching TRBD1. V gave up 2 bases and J gave up 6 bases; unmatched junction bases: 7. Per germline, CDR1 MRHNA and CDR2 SNTAGT. The CDR3 runs to 14 residues. CDR3 sequence reads: CASSDAWGQPEQYF. In nucleotides, the CDR3 is TGTGCCAGCAGTGACGCCTGGGGACAGCCCGAGCAGTACTTC.

The chain combines TRBV11-2 with TRBJ2-7; 7 nucleotides match TRBD2. Germline V CDR1 and CDR2: SGHAT, FQNNGV. The CDR3 spans 18 residues. With V trimmed by 3 bases and J by 0 bases, 14 bases remained unmatched. This CDR3 reads CASSFSRLGLADSYEQYF. Here the CDR3 DNA reads TGTGCCAGCAGCTTCTCGCGTTTGGGCCTAGCGGACTCCTACGAGCAGTACTTC.

The V and J genes are TRBV5-6 and TRBJ1-2; 8 nucleotides match TRBD1. Per germline, CDR1 SGHDT and CDR2 YYEEEE. V dropped 0 bases and J dropped 2; count of bases not matched to a gene: 6. The CDR3 is 16 residues long. The DNA of the CDR3 is TGTGCCAGCAGCTTGGCGGCCCAGGGGGCCAACTATGGCTACACCTTC. Its translation: CASSLAAQGANYGYTF.

This chain links TRBV7-9 with TRBJ2-3, with D maybe TRBD2 (6 bases). The ends were cut back, 1 base at V and 3 bases at J, with 11 bases in the middle. CDR3 length equals 15 residues. Germline V gives CDR1 SEHNR, CDR2 FQNEAQ (reference sequence). The CDR3 DNA sequence: TGTGCCAGCAGCTTAGTGGGACTTGGGACAGATACGCAGTATTTT. This codes for CASSLVGLGTDTQYF.

V gene TRBV10-3 combines with J gene TRBJ2-1; 14 positions agree with TRBD2. The trim removed 0 bases at V and 7 bases at J, leaving 11 bases unmatched. Germline CDR1 and CDR2: ENHRY and SYGVKD. The CDR3 is made up of 19 amino acids. DNA of the CDR3: TGTGCCATCAGTGAGTCCCTAGGGACTAGCGGGGGCTCGTGGAATGAGCAGTTCTTC. Its protein is CAISESLGTSGGSWNEQFF.

The genes are TRBV19 and TRBJ2-1; D not resolved. The CDR3 is made up of 15 amino acids. In germline, CDR1 is LNHDA, CDR2 SQIVND (reference sequence). The V end was cut by 10 bases, the J end by 4 bases, with 20 bases between. The CDR3 DNA is TGTGCCACCCACGACGGTAGCCCGGAGTACAATGAGCAGTTCTTC. It translates to CATHDGSPEYNEQFF.

The chain uses TRBV6-5 and TRBJ1-5, with 8 nucleotides matching TRBD1. The CDR3 has 13 amino acids. Germline CDR1 and CDR2: MNHEY and SVGAGI. Trimming at V came to 11 bases and at J to 6 bases, leaving 9 bases not matched to a gene. The CDR3 here is CASDREGGQPQHF. CDR3 nucleotide sequence: TGTGCCTCGGACAGGGAAGGGGGTCAGCCCCAGCATTTT.

This chain joins TRBV9 and TRBJ1-1; 8 positions match TRBD1. With 4 bases clipped from V and 2 bases from J, the junction kept 7 bases outside the gene matches. This CDR3 is 15 amino acids long. Germline values: CDR1 SGDLS, CDR2 YYNGEE. CDR3 sequence reads: CASSTGGFTNTEAFF. The CDR3 DNA follows: TGTGCCAGCAGCACAGGGGGTTTCACAAACACTGAAGCTTTCTTT.

This clone occurred once. This chain joins TRBV12-3 or TRBV12-4 and TRBJ1-6; TRBD1 is a possible D gene (6 bases). The CDR3 has 13 residues. Deletions cut 5 bases from V and 11 bases from J, with 13 bases between. The CDR3 here is CASSLQGRTPLHF. CDR3 in DNA: TGTGCCAGCAGTCTACAGGGTCGAACACCCCTCCACTTT.

The chain uses TRBV9 and TRBJ1-3, with 8 positions matching TRBD1. Germline V gene data show CDR1 as SGDLS and CDR2 as YYNGEE. The CDR3 is made up of 18 amino acids. The V segment lost 2 bases and the J segment 1 base; nucleotides outside the gene matches: 11. The CDR3 spells CASSVPLGQGESGNTIYF. CDR3 coding DNA: TGTGCCAGCAGCGTCCCCTTAGGACAGGGTGAATCTGGAAACACCATATATTTT.

The rearrangement links TRBV5-4 to TRBJ2-1, with unresolved D. The CDR3 consists of 14 residues. V was cut by 0 bases and J by 0 bases, with 4 bases left in between. Germline CDR1 is SGHNT and CDR2 is YYREEE (reference sequence). The DNA for the CDR3 is TGTGCCAGCAGCTTGGTGAGCTCCTACAATGAGCAGTTCTTC. Amino acids: CASSLVSSYNEQFF.

The rearrangement uses TRBV5-6 and TRBJ2-1, with 9 bases lining up with TRBD2. The V segment lost 0 bases and the J segment 7 bases; nucleotides outside the gene matches: 8. This CDR3 has 16 residues. CDR1 and CDR2 (germline): SGHDT, YYEEEE. The DNA for the CDR3 is TGTGCCAGCAGCTTGGGAGGACTAGCGAGGGGAAATGAGCAGTTCTTC. This codes for CASSLGGLARGNEQFF. Full variable domain (outside the CDR3, taken from reference TRBV5-6 and TRBJ2-1): DAGVTQSPTHLIKTRGQQVTLRCSPKSGHDTVSWYQQALGQGPQFIFQYYEEEERQRGNFPDRFSGHQFPNYSSELNVNALLLGDSALYLCASSLGGLARGNEQFFGPGTRLTVL.

The chain joins TRBV27 to TRBJ1-1; D possibly corresponds to TRBD1 (6 bases). Trimming took off 4 bases at V and 6 bases at J, with 12 bases between the two ends. This CDR3 region has 13 residues. Germline-derived CDR1 and CDR2 are MNHEY and SMNVEV (reference sequence). The CDR3 is CASSSRRTAEAFF. Here the CDR3 DNA reads TGTGCCAGCAGTTCGCGGAGGACAGCTGAAGCTTTCTTT.

The chain uses TRBV18 and TRBJ2-5; 12 nucleotides match TRBD1. There are 17 residues in the CDR3. Germline trimming cut 5 bases from V and 5 bases from J; bases unmatched to any gene: 12. Looked up from germline, CDR1 is KGHSH and CDR2 is LQKENI. CDR3 in DNA: TGTGCCAGCTCAGCTAAAACGGGACAGGGGGCCTCGGAGACCCAGTACTTC. Translating gives CASSAKTGQGASETQYF.